The clone carrying this TCR beta chain was detected many times. A TCRbeta library incorporating unique molecular identifiers was prepared. TCRdb redid the calling of the PCR reads with MiXCR, one entry per CDR3 protein. Altogether about 230,000 distinct CDR3 sequences are present, 12% being singletons, with the ten largest covering roughly 2.6%. These data are taken from a study of T-cell reconstitution after alpha-beta-depleted transplantation in children. Sequenced material: PBMCs from the stem cell graft donor, taken from the stem cell graft. The sequence was collected from a human donor who donated a stem cell graft to a child with acute lymphoblastic leukemia.

CDR3 nucleotide sequence: TGCAGTGCTAGTAGCGGGAACCCCATGAACACTGAAGCTTTCTTT. Its translation: CSASSGNPMNTEAFF. The genes are TRBV20-1 and TRBJ1-1; no clear D. CDR3 length: 15 amino acids. Per germline, CDR1 DFQATT and CDR2 SNEGSKA (reference sequence). The V and J ends lost 3 bases and 0 bases respectively, with 14 bases between them.